This T cell receptor beta chain originates from a study of cytomegalovirus exposure and HLA in healthy donors (dated by TCRdb to about 2017). With respect to the entire study: An earlier analysis of approximately 640 of the donors reported 250 to 300 Gb of sequence data and roughly 100 million unique TCR beta sequences from 150 million to 200 million T cells. An early release that covered more than 550 HLA-typed donors contained approximately 300 gigabases of sequencing data and around 80 million unique TCR sequences. Of the roughly 420 genotyped donors, 75% to 85% were placed in the genetic ancestry cluster associated with self-reported Caucasian donors. The study aimed to test whether cataloging public T cell receptors could reveal signatures of past pathogen exposure. Using immunosequencing, the study profiled T cell repertoires from about 610 subjects and related those repertoires to cytomegalovirus serostatus. A separate validation cohort of over 95 different subjects was used in addition to the roughly 720-subject first cohort. High-throughput TCR immunosequencing, statistical association of individual TCRs with disease status, and machine learning were combined to predict cytomegalovirus infection status. In a later analysis, previously published TCR beta repertoires from about 640 donors were re-analyzed and high-resolution HLA genotyping was added so that TCR occurrence patterns could be studied. In the later analysis, no new phenotypic data were used to find candidate immune exposures; instead, reliance was placed on TCR beta sequences and their occurrence across donors. To decide whether each TCR beta V gene segment behaved as functional or pseudogenic, an earlier analysis of 587 of the donors relied on high-throughput TCR beta sequencing. Donor age, sex, ethnicity and CMV serostatus were compiled alongside the repertoire data. In a later genetic analysis, genome-wide SNP genotypes for about 65% of the 666 donors were used, and that subset was treated as a discovery cohort. All discovery cohort repertoires had been generated using a single sequencing platform. Class I and class II HLA loci were covered by the typing at four-digit resolution. Typing coverage differed by locus: A, B, C, DRB1 and DQB1 were typed in about 629-640 donors, DQA1 in about 550, DPA1 in some 610, and DPB1 in around 490. Because of strong linkage in the cohort, roughly five DR-DQ haplotypes were treated as single units for association and clustering. Across about 370 genotyped donors of the cohort, an average of roughly 250,000 unique TCR beta nucleotide sequences per donor were sequenced, and approximately 17% of those sequences were non-productive. Beyond this particular receptor, the publication reports: Assigning TCR associations to individual alleles was difficult when HLA alleles, especially DR and DQ, strongly co-occurred. A group of highly shared sequence variants was considered likely to be a technical artifact of the sequencing pipeline. Because counts were too low, 15 to 20 rarely observed V segments, including chromosome 9 orphons, were left out of the earlier analysis of some 600 of the donors. CMV serostatus was the only immune exposure information available for the cohort. A further reported finding was that TCR beta sequences accurately predicted the HLA-A and HLA-B alleles for most subjects in the first cohort. Correlated functional status among segregating V segments might be attributable to linkage disequilibrium, but an unknown experimental factor could not be ruled out. Presence/absence analyses assumed roughly uniform sequencing depth across donors, an assumption that may not hold. According to a later analysis, most CMV-associated TCR beta chains appeared to be HLA-restricted, and the HLA associations seemed to be driven largely by CMV exposure. Cytomegalovirus status was reported to be diagnosed by the classifier with high specificity and sensitivity in both the original and validation cohorts. Broadly in line with IMGT annotations, most TCR beta V segments showed up in productive rearrangements about 87% or about 30% of the time in an earlier analysis of 450 to 750 of the donors. A later analysis found that HLA-associated TCR beta chains were more clonally expanded and had lower generation probabilities than equally common non-associated chains. According to a later analysis, TCR association rates differed among HLA loci, with DRB1 alleles showing the most associated TCRs and HLA-C alleles showing the fewest. A few of the identified cytomegalovirus-associated TCR beta chains were confirmed in vitro to be specific for cytomegalovirus antigens. This cohort had only TCR beta chains sequenced, and the lack of alpha or paired-chain data limited which features could be detected. A later genetic analysis associated a missense DCLRE1C variant with V-gene and J-gene trimming of TCR beta chains, and an independent cohort replicated the association. According to the authors, the approach could potentially be generalized to other disease states and immunological phenotypes. Most TCR sequences were observed very rarely across donors, whereas some public TCRs were present in many individuals. The study gave a list of about 160 TCR beta chains associated with cytomegalovirus. Because the 87-base-pair reads could not distinguish some IMGT-functional V segments, including TRBV6-2 and TRBV6-3, those segments were excluded. According to a later analysis, parvovirus B19, influenza, CMV and Epstein-Barr virus appeared linked to several top co-occurrence clusters. A later genetic analysis reported fewer N-insertions in productive TCRs among donors in an Asian-associated ancestry cluster than the roughly 700-donor mean. HLA typing was unavailable for some donors at each locus, so association tests used only the typed subset. A later analysis associated 16,951 TCR beta sequences with specific HLA alleles at a false discovery rate of 0.05.

Of note for this clone: Which antigen it targets is not known. No quality values exist for individual bases; no much larger clone is one base distant.

The germline V gene (reference sequence) sets CDR1 to GTSNPN and CDR2 to SVGIG. Spanning cysteine to phenylalanine, the CDR3 consists of 14 amino acids. The only DNA kept is the CDR3, 42 bases in frame from the first base. V is clipped by 1 base and J by 2 bases, and the sequence between their germline boundaries is 12 bases long. The library was built by means of the immunoSEQ multiplex PCR assay. For the multiplex PCR, a mixture combining 60 forward primers for TCR Vbeta segments and 13 reverse primers for TCR Jbeta segments was used. The CDR3 region of rearranged TCR beta genes was amplified from genomic DNA by a multiplex PCR assay. Amplified TCR beta libraries were sequenced as 87-base-pair reads on the Illumina HiSeq System. Per the source publication's procedure: A later analysis counted some 74 million unique TCR beta chains across the 550 to 800 repertoires, and 10 million to 11 million of these chains were shared by at least two donors. A nearest-neighbor algorithm error-corrected the raw reads and collapsed the reads into unique sequences, merging closely related sequences to remove PCR and sequencing errors. Alignment of CDR3 sequences to IMGT reference sequences was used to assign V, D and J gene segments. For a sequence to be retained, a match of at least six nucleotides to both a V gene segment and a J gene segment was required. A rearrangement counted as productive if the CDR3 had no stop codons and remained in frame with V and J, and every other rearrangement counted as non-productive. Following IMGT convention, CDR3 was defined as the stretch from the second conserved V-encoded cysteine to the conserved J-encoded phenylalanine. The earlier analysis of 550 to 650 of the donors excluded any sequence lacking an unambiguous match to a single V gene segment. An earlier analysis of a few hundred of the donors called V segments functional above 56.7% productive rearrangements and segregating when the between-donor standard deviation exceeded 5%. A statistical classification framework was developed to diagnose cytomegalovirus status using the catalog of TCR beta chain sequences. V and J gene assignment, in a later analysis, came from comparing TCR nucleotide sequences with IMGT/GENE-DB human TR gene sequences. In a later analysis, CDR3 sequences and most-parsimonious VDJ recombination scenarios were assigned using the TCRdist pipeline. In a later analysis, each TCR beta chain was defined by its CDR3 amino acid sequence together with its V-gene family, and reads lacking a unique V-gene family were excluded. In a later analysis, fewer than 650 highly shared, low-generation-probability nucleotide sequences were removed to address suspected cross-contamination and a sequencing artifact. In a later analysis, a clonal expansion index for each public chain was calculated from normalized within-repertoire ranks of inferred template counts. A later analysis computed generation probabilities with a VDJ recombination model fitted to out-of-frame rearrangements, and checked the results against IGoR. In a later analysis, TCR-TCR, TCR-HLA and TCR-CMV co-occurrence was scored with hypergeometric tests, and a repertoire-size bias correction was applied to TCR pairs. A later analysis estimated false discovery rates by permuting HLA or CMV assignments 20 times. In a later analysis, co-occurring TCRs were grouped using DBSCAN, with TCRdist sequence similarity added in when clustering inside HLA-allele-positive subsets. Repertoires with fewer than 30,000 or more than 120,000 public chains, plus five repertoires with anomalous nucleotide sharing, were excluded from co-occurrence clustering. Imported from immuneACCESS, the table was reduced by TCRdb to in-frame sequences with V and J called. These copies leave out some clones; in studies compared against another copy, an unresolved V gene accounts for under half, and the cause of the remainder is not known. V and J calls and clone size are as listed in that table; D and trimming were resolved from the DNA. The sample table contains 80,000 to 100,000 clones; only one count was recorded for around four fifths of them. 3% to 4.5% of the sample is held by the ten biggest clonotypes.

The cohort comprised around 690 healthy bone marrow donors. At the time of sampling, every cohort member was nominally healthy, though immune exposures that went unrecorded were likely present. The donor was CMV seropositive and belonged to the group of about 290 seropositive cohort members. A peripheral blood sample was provided by each donor, and peripheral blood mononuclear cells were used for TCR beta sequencing. Genomic DNA was extracted from the blood cell samples with the Qiagen DNeasy Blood Extraction Kit. The chain employs TRBV30 and TRBJ2-7; a tentative D match to TRBD2 spans 7 bases. This TCR derives from a female donor in good health and CMV-seropositive. Sequenced material: PBMCs. The CDR3 sequence is CAWSAWEGAYEQYF. In nucleotide form, the sequence is TGTGCCTGGAGTGCGTGGGAGGGGGCCTACGAGCAGTACTTC. The full variable domain, completed from the reference TRBV30 and TRBJ2-7 proteins outside the CDR3, reads SQTIHQWPATLVQPVGSPLSLECTVEGTSNPNLYWYRQAAGRGLQLLFYSVGIGQISSEVPQNLSASRPQDRQFILSSKKLLLSDSGFYLCAWSAWEGAYEQYFGPGTRLTVT.